These 8 T cell receptor beta chains originate from one sample sequenced in a study of CD8 T cells in ankylosing spondylitis. The study, taken as a whole, reports: Characteristic of ankylosing spondylitis blood, it appeared, was a TCR beta motif comprising eight highly homologous variants.

Using its own MiXCR run on the 5' RACE reads, TCRdb lists one record per CDR3 protein. The table includes 700,000 to 850,000 distinct CDR3 sequences, approximately 12% detected once. For these TCRs, the target antigens are not known. The source material was blood, either unsorted or a sorted T cell fraction (not recorded which). The source of these receptors is a male donor with ankylosing spondylitis.

In its sample, this clonotype was seen a few times. The chain employs TRBV29-1 and TRBJ1-1; D is unclear. Germline CDR1 is SQVTM and CDR2 is ANQGSEA. This CDR3 contains 12 residues. V lost 4 bases to trimming and J lost 1 base, with 7 bases between them. The CDR3 here is CSVARPNTEAFF. DNA of the CDR3: TGCAGCGTTGCGCGACCGAACACTGAAGCTTTCTTT.

In DNA, the CDR3 is TGTGCCACCGGCCGTTGGGGTGAGCAGTTCTTC. Protein: CATGRWGEQFF. J is TRBJ2-1 and V is TRBV6-2 or TRBV6-3, with D unresolved. CDR1 is MNHEY, CDR2 SVGEGT, per germline. This CDR3 contains 11 residues. Trimming left V 10 bases short and J 9 bases short, with 13 bases between.

This clonotype was observed many times. The rearrangement links TRBV6-5 to TRBJ2-1; 8 nucleotides align to TRBD2. V gave up 7 bases and J gave up 0 bases; unmatched junction bases: 8. The CDR3 runs to 16 residues. The germline V gene encodes CDR1 MNHEY and CDR2 SVGAGI. CDR3 protein: CASILAGTTSYNEQFF. The CDR3 bases are TGTGCCAGCATTTTAGCGGGGACAACCTCCTACAATGAGCAGTTCTTC.

V usage is TRBV10-3 and J usage is TRBJ1-2; D is unresolved. The CDR3 contains 13 residues. The germline CDR1 and CDR2 sequences are ENHRY and SYGVKD. Trimming took off 1 base at V and 8 bases at J, with 11 bases between the two ends. The CDR3 DNA reads TGTGCCATCAGTGAGTTATCTGACGGCGGCTACACCTTC. Translated: CAISELSDGGYTF.

The V and J genes are TRBV27 and TRBJ1-2, with D tentatively TRBD1 (5 bases). This CDR3 region has 14 residues. Germline CDR1 is MNHEY and CDR2 is SMNVEV (reference sequence). Trimming pared 5 bases from V and 4 bases from J, leaving 14 bases between. CDR3 coding DNA: TGTGCCAGCAGTCCCTATCCAGGGTCCTATGGCTACACCTTC. This sequence encodes CASSPYPGSYGYTF.

This clonotype has a count of ten or more. This rearrangement joins TRBV20-1 to TRBJ2-3, with D hard to call. Looked up from germline, CDR1 is DFQATT and CDR2 is SNEGSKA (reference sequence). The germline V and J ends were trimmed by 3 bases and 6 bases, with 7 bases remaining between them. This CDR3 region has 11 residues. The DNA for the CDR3 is TGCAGTGCTAGGGTCCGGGATACGCAGTATTTT. Its translation is CSARVRDTQYF.

The chain carries TRBV20-1 and TRBJ2-3; D possibly uses TRBD1 or TRBD2 (5 bases each). The CDR3 length is 13 residues. CDR1 is DFQATT and CDR2 is SNEGSKA in the germline V gene (reference sequence). The V and J ends lost 7 bases and 2 bases respectively, with 13 bases between them. CDR3 coding DNA: TGCAGTGGCCCTGGGACCTCCACAGATACGCAGTATTTT. It encodes CSGPGTSTDTQYF.

This clonotype was counted a few times. The V gene is TRBV20-1, the J gene TRBJ2-3; TRBD2 matches 9 bases. Germline CDR1 and CDR2: DFQATT and SNEGSKA (reference sequence). J lost 1 base, V lost 6 bases, and 11 bases had no gene match. The CDR3 loop spans 16 amino acids. CDR3 coding DNA: TGCAGTGCGCCAATTCTAGCGGGGAAACGCACAGATACGCAGTATTTT. It codes for CSAPILAGKRTDTQYF.